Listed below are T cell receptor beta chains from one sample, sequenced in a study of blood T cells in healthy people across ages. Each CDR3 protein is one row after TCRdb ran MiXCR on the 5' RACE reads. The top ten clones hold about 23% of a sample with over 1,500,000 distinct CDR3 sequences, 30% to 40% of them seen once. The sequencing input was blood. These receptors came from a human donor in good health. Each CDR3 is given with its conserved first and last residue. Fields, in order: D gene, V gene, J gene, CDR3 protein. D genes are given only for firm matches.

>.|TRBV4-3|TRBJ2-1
CASSWQGGREQFF
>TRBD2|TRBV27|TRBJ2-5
CASRKAGGPQETQYF
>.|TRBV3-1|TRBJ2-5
CASSQVFRARVVTQYF
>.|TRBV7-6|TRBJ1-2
CASSPVTDGYTF
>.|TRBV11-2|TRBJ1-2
CASSFVGANYGYTF
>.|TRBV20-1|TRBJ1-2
CSASMGPEGYTF
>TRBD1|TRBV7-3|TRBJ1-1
CASSLTGRGKTEAFF
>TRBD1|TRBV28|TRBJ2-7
CASSRQTGQGGIYEQYF
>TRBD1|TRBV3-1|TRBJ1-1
CASSPRQGLSNTEAFF
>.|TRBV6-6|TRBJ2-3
CASSSPPAGVGTDTQYF
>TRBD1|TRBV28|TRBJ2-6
CASSFHDRVANVLTF
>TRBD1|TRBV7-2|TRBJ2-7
CASSSPGTGGGQYF
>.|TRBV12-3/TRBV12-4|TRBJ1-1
CASSFTGSGTEAFF
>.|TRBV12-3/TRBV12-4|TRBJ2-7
CASSFTGMAYEQYF
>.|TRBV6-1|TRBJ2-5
CAGGFRGAQTQYF
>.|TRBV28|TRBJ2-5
CASSWADQETQYF
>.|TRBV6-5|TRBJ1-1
CASSYLPDGNTEAFF
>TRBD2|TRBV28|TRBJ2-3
CASSDPGLAGTDTQYF
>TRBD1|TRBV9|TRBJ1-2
CASSDQGEANYGYTF
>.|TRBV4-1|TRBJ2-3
CASSNLLENTQYF
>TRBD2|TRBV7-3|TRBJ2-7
CASSGSGGEQYF
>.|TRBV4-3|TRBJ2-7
CASSPSRGPYEQYF
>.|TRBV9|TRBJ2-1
CASSVASFTYYNEQFF
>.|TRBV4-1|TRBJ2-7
CASSHIGQIAYEQYF